This is a list of T cell receptor beta chains from one sample in a study of regulatory T cells in long-lasting Graves disease. Each CDR3 protein is one row after TCRdb ran MiXCR on the multiplex PCR reads. Of fewer than 550,000 distinct CDR3 sequences listed, around 15% are singletons. The sample also formed part of further work on T cells in Graves' hyperthyroidism and ophthalmopathy.

The sample was peripheral blood mononuclear cells (PBMCs), taken at new diagnosis, from a patient treated with antithyroid drugs. The receptors derive from a woman aged 35 to 59 with Graves disease. Both conserved end residues are part of each CDR3. A D gene is named only where the DNA matches it firmly. Part of the rows lack a size; the others show once, few, many or a class for expanded clones.

CDR3 DNA | CDR3 protein | D gene | V gene | clone size | J gene
TGTGCCAGCAGCCCTCTGGGCGGAATTAACAATCAGCCCCAGCATTTT | CASSPLGGINNQPQHF | - | TRBV3-1 | - | TRBJ1-5
TGTGCCAGCAGCCGACAGGAGTTCTATGGCTACACCTTC | CASSRQEFYGYTF | - | TRBV7-9 | many | TRBJ1-2
TGTGCCAGCAGATCTCGACAGAACACTGAAGCTTTCTTT | CASRSRQNTEAFF | - | TRBV11-3 | many | TRBJ1-1
TGTGCCAGCAGCCTAGGACAGGATAGCAATCAGCCCCAGCATTTT | CASSLGQDSNQPQHF | TRBD1 | TRBV3-1 | few | TRBJ1-5
TGCAGTGCGAAACCCCCATCGGGGGGCACAGATACGCAGTATTTT | CSAKPPSGGTDTQYF | - | TRBV20-1 | many | TRBJ2-3
TGTGCTAGTGGTTTGGTACCCTCAACAGGGAGGAGCGGTAAAGGGTACGAGCAGTACTTC | CASGLVPSTGRSGKGYEQYF | - | TRBV12-5 | many | TRBJ2-7
TGTGCCTGGAACACCATGAACACTGAAGCTTTCTTT | CAWNTMNTEAFF | - | TRBV30 | many | TRBJ1-1
TGTGCCTGGAGTTACACCGACTGGAGGCACAATGAGCAGTTCTTC | CAWSYTDWRHNEQFF | - | TRBV30 | many | TRBJ2-1
TGTGCCAGCAGTAGGCAAGGACAGGGTTATGGCACCGGGGAGCTGTTTTTT | CASSRQGQGYGTGELFF | TRBD1 | TRBV6-1 | many | TRBJ2-2
TGTGCCAGCAGCGAACTCGGGACAGCGAACACTGAAGCTTTCTTT | CASSELGTANTEAFF | TRBD1 | TRBV6-2/TRBV6-3 | few | TRBJ1-1
TGTGCCAGCAGCTCCGGGGTCCAGCCCCAGCATTTT | CASSSGVQPQHF | - | TRBV7-8 | many | TRBJ1-5
TGCAGTGCCCCCGTAGGGGGCTCTGAAGCTTTCTTT | CSAPVGGSEAFF | TRBD1 | TRBV20-1 | few | TRBJ1-1
TGTGCCAGCAGTCACACCCGACAGGGGACCTACGAGCAGTACTTC | CASSHTRQGTYEQYF | TRBD1 | TRBV12-3/TRBV12-4 | many | TRBJ2-7
TGTGCCAGCAGTGGGACAGGGACCATGAACACTGAAGCTTTCTTT | CASSGTGTMNTEAFF | TRBD1 | TRBV3-1 | many | TRBJ1-1
TGTGCCAGCAGCTTTATCTGGGGTGAAGCAGATACGCAGTATTTT | CASSFIWGEADTQYF | - | TRBV11-3 | - | TRBJ2-3
TGTGCCAGCGGAAATTGGCAGGGTGGCTACAATGAGCAGTTCTTC | CASGNWQGGYNEQFF | - | TRBV11-3 | many | TRBJ2-1
TGCAGCGTTGAAACTGGGATCACCGGGGAGCTGTTTTTT | CSVETGITGELFF | - | TRBV29-1 | - | TRBJ2-2